The present T cell receptor beta chain was sequenced within a study of beta chain features in type 1 diabetes. Across the study: The study examined about 100,000,000 sorted cells across all samples. Whole-study results and caveats: Moderately but significantly shorter TCRB CDR3s were found in Type 1 diabetes patients in all four CD4+ subsets. Relative to healthy donors, patients appeared to have naive, central memory and Treg TCRB repertoires that were more similar.

This clone was seen a few times. What it recognizes is unknown. Via the markers CD45RO/CCR7/CD25/CD127/CD95/CD27, stem cell-like memory, regulatory, central memory and naive CD4+ cells were sorted. Purity of each sorted population was above 95%. After removal of 2 bases from V and 3 bases from J, the junction contained 0 bases not matched to a gene. The CDR3 sequence is 13 residues long. Germline V lookup: CDR1 LGHNA, CDR2 YNFKEQ. cDNA synthesis used the whole RNA isolate, giving expressed TCRB sequences. The protocol was immunoSEQ multiplex PCR, while the TCRdb copy is restricted to in-frame clones and leaves out a portion. The sample records about 280,000 clones, about 15% being singletons.

The receptor was isolated from a man aged 18 to 30 with type 1 diabetes. The J gene is TRBJ1-2, the V gene TRBV4-2; 7 bases are a match to TRBD1. Sequencing used naive CD4+ T cells from blood. The DNA for the CDR3 is TGTGCCAGCAGCCAACAGGGGGACTATGGCTACACCTTC. The encoded protein is CASSQQGDYGYTF.